The source of this T cell receptor (beta chain) is a study of blood T cell repertoires in COVID-19. Study background: There were acute and convalescent COVID-19 samples, and they came from the United States, Italy and Spain.

Trimming took 0 bases from V and 5 from J; bases not matched to a gene: 9. The CDR3 sequence is 17 residues long. As originally analysed: It was from reference gene primer amplification that nucleated cell counts were estimated. Libraries were prepared by immunoSEQ multiplex PCR; TCRdb keeps only in-frame clonotypes and omits some of them. V and J calls and clone size come straight from that table; D and trimming were deduced from the DNA. The sample lists 35,000 to 45,000 clones, about 85% occurring once. The source material was peripheral blood. The gene calls are TRBV23-1 and TRBJ2-5, with TRBD1 matching over 10 bases. TRBV23-1 is annotated as an ORF whose role is uncertain. The receptor's source is a man in his sixties or seventies with acute or convalescent COVID-19. DNA of the CDR3: TGCGCCAGCAGTCAATCGTCCAAGACAGGGGGCAGGGAGACCCAGTACTTC. Encoded protein: CASSQSSKTGGRETQYF.